The present T cell receptor (beta chain) was sequenced within a study of T-cell memory formation after mild COVID-19. CDR1 SGHRS and CDR2 YFSETQ come from the germline V gene. Trimming shortened V by 3 bases and J by 0 bases, and 7 bases separated the two germline ends. This CDR3 contains 15 residues. Constant-segment primers served in 5'RACE that generated TCR alpha and TCR beta cDNA libraries bearing sample barcodes and UMIs. TCRdb used MiXCR to reprocess the 5' RACE reads, holding one entry per CDR3 protein. The sample lists 250,000 to 350,000 distinct CDR3 sequences, 15% to 20% seen once, with approximately 25% in the top ten.

The receptor comes from a man between 18 and 29 years old who had mild COVID-19 (a few samples of this study predate the infection). Cell type and time point are not known. The chain recombines TRBV5-1 with TRBJ1-6, with D hard to call. Sequencing input: PBMCs or a T cell subset sorted from them (not recorded which). In DNA form, the CDR3 reads TGCGCCAGCAGCTCAGGACGCTCCTATAATTCACCCCTCCACTTT. Protein sequence: CASSSGRSYNSPLHF. Filled out from reference TRBV5-1 and TRBJ1-6, the complete variable domain reads KAGVTQTPRYLIKTRGQQVTLSCSPISGHRSVSWYQQTPGQGLQFLFEYFSETQRNKGNFPGRFSGRQFSNSRSEMNVSTLELGDSALYLCASSSGRSYNSPLHFGNGTRLTVT.